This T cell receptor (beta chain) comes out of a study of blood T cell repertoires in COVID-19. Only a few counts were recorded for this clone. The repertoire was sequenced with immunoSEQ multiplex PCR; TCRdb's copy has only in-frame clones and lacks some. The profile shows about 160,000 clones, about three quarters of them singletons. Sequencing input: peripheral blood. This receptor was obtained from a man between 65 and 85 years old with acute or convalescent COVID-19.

The CDR3 nucleotides are TGTGCCAGCAGGGTCCTGCGAGCTAATGAAAAACTGTTTTTT. This codes for CASRVLRANEKLFF. The chain employs TRBV5-6 and TRBJ1-4; D ambiguous. The germline V gene encodes CDR1 SGHDT and CDR2 YYEEEE. With 5 bases removed from V and 3 bases from J, the gap between germline ends came to 11 bases. This CDR3 region has 14 residues.